This is a list of T cell receptor beta chains from one sample in a study of cytomegalovirus exposure and HLA in healthy donors. Repertoires were generated with immunoSEQ multiplex PCR, while TCRdb's copy carries only in-frame clones and drops some. This table has 80,000 or so clones, roughly 80% appearing once. Source material: PBMCs. The receptors shown here come from a woman in her 40s in good health and CMV-seronegative. CDR3s include the opening cysteine and the closing phenylalanine or tryptophan.

TRBV19,TRBJ1-2,CASSFQGSSYGYTF
TRBV5-1,TRBJ2-1,CASNQAGGYNEQFF
TRBV6-1,TRBJ1-2,CASSSVEDYGYTF
TRBV11-2,TRBJ1-5,CASSHTNRRQPQHF
TRBV7-2,TRBJ2-3,CASSFTSGGGSTDTQYF
TRBV25-1,TRBJ1-4,CASSAGRGRNEKLFF
TRBV7-9,TRBJ2-1,CASSRGLALVDEQFF
TRBV10-3,TRBJ2-7,CAISEFTTGGEGQYF
TRBV19,TRBJ2-5,CASSIGSGRASETQYF
TRBV10-3,TRBJ2-3,CASGWGSGTTDTQYF
TRBV5-1,TRBJ2-3,CASSLGGGSLTDTQYF
TRBV27,TRBJ2-5,CASSAGLAGGRETQYF
TRBV7-3,TRBJ1-1,CASSLSGQGGSAFF
TRBV2,TRBJ2-7,CASTPYEQYF
TRBV18,TRBJ2-5,CASSQGHKETQYF
TRBV27,TRBJ2-2,CASSPSGRVVGELFF
TRBV6-5,TRBJ2-1,CASSYSLSEQFF
TRBV27,TRBJ1-2,CASSYYRSTNYGYTF
TRBV28,TRBJ2-7,CASSLTGQGTYEQYF
TRBV29-1,TRBJ1-2,CSVEGLDGYTF
TRBV5-1,TRBJ2-7,CASSWTSGSYEQYF
TRBV30,TRBJ1-5,CASSNRGDQPQHF
TRBV7-2,TRBJ2-1,CASSLPGQVLNEQFF
TRBV5-1,TRBJ2-5,CASSQRTEETQYF
TRBV6-4,TRBJ1-4,CASSEAENEKLFF
TRBV7-6,TRBJ2-7,CASSPLAGGGYEQYF
TRBV5-3,TRBJ2-3,CARSETGVPDTQYF
TRBV29-1,TRBJ2-7,CSEREGLREQYF
TRBV6-5,TRBJ2-4,CASSLDRDWNIQYF
TRBV7-8,TRBJ2-1,CASSPLAGEQFF
TRBV6-6,TRBJ2-3,CASSSKTSGTDTQYF
TRBV29-1,TRBJ2-5,CSVMRRETQYF
TRBV7-9,TRBJ1-3,CASNPPGVSAGNTIYF
TRBV5-8,TRBJ2-5,CASSFTGGQTQYF
TRBV5-1,TRBJ1-2,CASSLGQGTNYGYTF
TRBV5-1,TRBJ2-5,CASSGLGQETQYF
TRBV30,TRBJ1-5,CAWTPGGGQPQHF
TRBV19,TRBJ2-5,CASSLQGGAGETQYF
TRBV28,TRBJ1-5,CASSLSRGSNQPQHF
TRBV2,TRBJ1-5,CASSDRVGHQPQHF
TRBV7-6,TRBJ1-5,CASSEVGSDSPQHF
TRBV4-3,NA,CASSLTGAGLAETQYF
TRBV5-6,TRBJ1-1,CASSFGTNTEAFF
TRBV4-1,TRBJ1-4,CASSQLAASQGEKLFF
TRBV7-2,TRBJ2-1,CASSLGLQYNEQFF
TRBV7-9,TRBJ2-2,CASITDRTNTGELFF
TRBV5-4,TRBJ2-1,CASIAGGPQSSYNEQFF
TRBV7-9,TRBJ2-3,CASSFSLDTQYF
TRBV9,TRBJ1-2,CASSVASGLAPIYGYTF
TRBV7-9,TRBJ2-1,CASSSTAYNEQFF
TRBV27,TRBJ2-3,CASRAGQYTDTQYF